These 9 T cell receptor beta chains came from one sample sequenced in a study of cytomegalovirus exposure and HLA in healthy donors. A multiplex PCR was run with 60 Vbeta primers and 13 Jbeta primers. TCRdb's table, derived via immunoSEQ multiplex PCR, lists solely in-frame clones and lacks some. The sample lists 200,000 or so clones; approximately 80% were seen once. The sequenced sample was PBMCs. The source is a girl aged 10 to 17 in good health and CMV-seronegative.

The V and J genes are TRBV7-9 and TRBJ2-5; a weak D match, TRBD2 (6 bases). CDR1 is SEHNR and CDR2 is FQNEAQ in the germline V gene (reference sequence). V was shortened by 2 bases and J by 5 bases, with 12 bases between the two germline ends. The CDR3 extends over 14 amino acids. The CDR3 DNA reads TGTGCCAGCAGCTTATCCGGGAGCGGTGAGACCCAGTACTTC. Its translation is CASSLSGSGETQYF.

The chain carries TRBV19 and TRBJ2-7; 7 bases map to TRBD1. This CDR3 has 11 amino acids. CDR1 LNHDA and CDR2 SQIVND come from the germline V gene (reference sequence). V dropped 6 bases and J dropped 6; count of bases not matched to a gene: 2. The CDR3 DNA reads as TGTGCCAGTAGGGCAGGGGGCGAGCAGTACTTC. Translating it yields CASRAGGEQYF.

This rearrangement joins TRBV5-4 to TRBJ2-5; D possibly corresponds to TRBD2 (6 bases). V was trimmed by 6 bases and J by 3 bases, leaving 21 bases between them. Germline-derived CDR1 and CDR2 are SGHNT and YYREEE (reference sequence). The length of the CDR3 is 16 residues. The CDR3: CASNTLRDSAEETQYF. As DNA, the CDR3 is TGTGCCAGCAATACCCTCCGGGACTCTGCCGAAGAGACCCAGTACTTC.

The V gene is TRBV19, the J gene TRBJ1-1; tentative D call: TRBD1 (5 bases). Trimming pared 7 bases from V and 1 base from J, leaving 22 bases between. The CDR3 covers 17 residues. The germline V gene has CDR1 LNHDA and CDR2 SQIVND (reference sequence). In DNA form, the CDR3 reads TGTGCCAGTAAAGTATTCTGGCAGGGAAGAGGGAACACTGAAGCTTTCTTT. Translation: CASKVFWQGRGNTEAFF.

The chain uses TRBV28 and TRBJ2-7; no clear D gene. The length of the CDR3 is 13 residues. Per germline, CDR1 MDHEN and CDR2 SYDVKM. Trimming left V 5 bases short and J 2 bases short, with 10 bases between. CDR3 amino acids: CASSAALTYEQYF. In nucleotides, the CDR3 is TGTGCCAGCAGTGCCGCGCTTACCTACGAGCAGTACTTC.

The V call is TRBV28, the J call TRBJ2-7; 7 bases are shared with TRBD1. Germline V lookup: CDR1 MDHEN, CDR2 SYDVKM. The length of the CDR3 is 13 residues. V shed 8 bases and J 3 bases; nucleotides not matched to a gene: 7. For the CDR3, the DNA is TGTGCCAGCCGGCGACAGGGCCTCTACGAGCAGTACTTC. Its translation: CASRRQGLYEQYF.

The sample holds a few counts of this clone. The CDR3 coding sequence is TGTGCCAGCAGTGTCGGAGACAGGGGTGAAAAACTGTTTTTT. Protein: CASSVGDRGEKLFF. The rearrangement uses TRBV2 and TRBJ1-4, with TRBD1 identical over 8 bases. The CDR3 consists of 14 residues. J was trimmed by 7 bases and V by 4 bases; bases with no gene match: 5. Germline V gene lookup returns CDR1 SNHLY and CDR2 FYNNEI.

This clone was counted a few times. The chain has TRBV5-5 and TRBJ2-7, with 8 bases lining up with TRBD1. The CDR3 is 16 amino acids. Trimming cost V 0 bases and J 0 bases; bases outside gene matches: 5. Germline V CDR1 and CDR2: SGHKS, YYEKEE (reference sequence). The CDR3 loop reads CASSLALGQGSYEQYF. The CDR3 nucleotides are TGTGCCAGCAGCTTGGCTCTCGGACAGGGCTCCTACGAGCAGTACTTC.

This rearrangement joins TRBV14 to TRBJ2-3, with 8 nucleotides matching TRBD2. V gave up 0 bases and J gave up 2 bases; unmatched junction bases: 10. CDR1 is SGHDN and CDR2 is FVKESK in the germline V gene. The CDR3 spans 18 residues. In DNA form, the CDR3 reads TGTGCCAGCAGCCAAGATCCCCGGACGGGAGGGTACACAGATACGCAGTATTTT. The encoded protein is CASSQDPRTGGYTDTQYF.